These 2 T cell receptor beta chains were all obtained from the same sample, sequenced in a study of cytomegalovirus exposure and HLA in healthy donors (dated by TCRdb to the late 2010s). Library preparation employed the immunoSEQ multiplex PCR assay. A mixture of 60 forward primers for TCR Vbeta segments and 13 reverse primers for TCR Jbeta segments was used in the multiplex PCR. Imported from immuneACCESS, the table was reduced by TCRdb to in-frame sequences with V and J called. These copies leave out some clones; in studies compared against another copy, an unresolved V gene accounts for under half, and the cause of the remainder is not known. This sample is represented by 95,000 to 150,000 clones; roughly 72% of them were singletons. Of the sample, under 5% is held by the ten largest clones. What was sequenced was PBMCs. These receptors were collected from a man aged 35-49 years in good health and CMV-seropositive.

This clone has just a few counts. The rearrangement uses TRBV29-1 and TRBJ2-1; 7 nucleotides align to TRBD2. CDR1 and CDR2 (germline): SQVTM, ANQGSEA. The CDR3 runs 13 residues. The junction had 6 bases not matched to a gene; V was cut back by 3 bases and J by 7 bases. CDR3 bases: TGCAGCGTTGAGAGCGGGGCAGGAAATGAGCAGTTCTTC. Translating it yields CSVESGAGNEQFF.

The chain carries TRBV9 and TRBJ1-2; D might be TRBD1 (5 bases). V gave up 4 bases and J gave up 4 bases, with 8 bases separating them. Germline values: CDR1 SGDLS, CDR2 YYNGEE. The length of the CDR3 is 12 residues. CDR3 sequence (DNA): TGTGCCAGCAGCCCTGACAGCTATGGCTACACCTTC. The encoded protein is CASSPDSYGYTF.